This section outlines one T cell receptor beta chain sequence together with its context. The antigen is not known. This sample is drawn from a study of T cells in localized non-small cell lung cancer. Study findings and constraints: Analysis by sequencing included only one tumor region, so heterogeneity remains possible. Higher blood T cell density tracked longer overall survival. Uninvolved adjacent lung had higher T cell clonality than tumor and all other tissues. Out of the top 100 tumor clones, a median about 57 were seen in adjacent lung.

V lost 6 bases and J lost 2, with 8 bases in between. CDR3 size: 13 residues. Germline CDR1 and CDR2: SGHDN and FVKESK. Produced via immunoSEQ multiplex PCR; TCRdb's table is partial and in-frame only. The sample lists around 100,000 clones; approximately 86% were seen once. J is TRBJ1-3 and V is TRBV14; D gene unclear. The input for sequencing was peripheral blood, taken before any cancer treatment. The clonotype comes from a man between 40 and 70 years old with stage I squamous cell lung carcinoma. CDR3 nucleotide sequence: TGTGCCAGCAGTGCCCTCGCTGGAAACACCATATATTTT. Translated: CASSALAGNTIYF.